This is a list of T cell receptor beta chains from one sample in a study of shared clonotypes between healthy human individuals. This table comes from immunoSEQ multiplex PCR, and its TCRdb copy is limited to in-frame clones, with some not included. The table includes roughly 2.4 million clones, under 97% detected once. Sample: naive CD4+ T cells sorted from blood. Receptor source: a man in his late teens or twenties in good health. Each CDR3 is given with its conserved first and last residue. Each record gives: clone size, D gene, V gene, CDR3 protein. A D gene is named only where the DNA matches it firmly. Clone size is given for some rows only: seen once, a few or many times, or a class if the clone is expanded.

clone_size: -
d_call: -
v_call: TRBV28
cdr3_aa: CASSWPSRGNYGYTF

clone_size: -
d_call: -
v_call: TRBV29-1
cdr3_aa: CSVAGSNQPQHF

clone_size: -
d_call: -
v_call: TRBV7-2
cdr3_aa: CASSFMGGLNTEAFF

clone_size: -
d_call: -
v_call: TRBV6-1
cdr3_aa: CASSEYPVGTDTQYF

clone_size: -
d_call: -
v_call: TRBV28
cdr3_aa: CASISPNSPLHF

clone_size: -
d_call: -
v_call: TRBV5-1
cdr3_aa: CASSPGIAENQPQHF

clone_size: -
d_call: -
v_call: TRBV5-6
cdr3_aa: CASSFGNRVDEQYF

clone_size: -
d_call: -
v_call: TRBV6-1
cdr3_aa: CASSADSRSYEQYF

clone_size: -
d_call: -
v_call: TRBV11-3
cdr3_aa: CASSLRGDSYEQYF

clone_size: -
d_call: TRBD1
v_call: TRBV29-1
cdr3_aa: CSVDQGATDTQYF

clone_size: -
d_call: TRBD1
v_call: TRBV6-5
cdr3_aa: CASSSDRGQVGQPQHF

clone_size: -
d_call: TRBD1
v_call: TRBV27
cdr3_aa: CASRETDRVKGGIQYF

clone_size: once
d_call: TRBD2
v_call: TRBV6-5
cdr3_aa: CASSWTSGSETQYF

clone_size: -
d_call: -
v_call: TRBV19
cdr3_aa: CASRYDSNSYNSPLHF

clone_size: -
d_call: -
v_call: TRBV2
cdr3_aa: CASSVDGGTDTQYF

clone_size: -
d_call: -
v_call: TRBV9
cdr3_aa: CASSLGGGVGTDTQYF

clone_size: -
d_call: -
v_call: TRBV21-1
cdr3_aa: CASSKEMKRGILYEQYF

clone_size: -
d_call: -
v_call: TRBV2
cdr3_aa: CASLGTESNSGNTIYF

clone_size: once
d_call: -
v_call: TRBV19
cdr3_aa: CASSRGQNYGYTF

clone_size: -
d_call: -
v_call: TRBV6-1
cdr3_aa: CASRLQSNEKLFF

clone_size: -
d_call: -
v_call: TRBV5-1
cdr3_aa: CASSYGLASEQFF

clone_size: few
d_call: -
v_call: TRBV5-4
cdr3_aa: CASSLVGGHTEAFF

clone_size: -
d_call: TRBD1
v_call: TRBV5-1
cdr3_aa: CASKLGQGALYEQYF